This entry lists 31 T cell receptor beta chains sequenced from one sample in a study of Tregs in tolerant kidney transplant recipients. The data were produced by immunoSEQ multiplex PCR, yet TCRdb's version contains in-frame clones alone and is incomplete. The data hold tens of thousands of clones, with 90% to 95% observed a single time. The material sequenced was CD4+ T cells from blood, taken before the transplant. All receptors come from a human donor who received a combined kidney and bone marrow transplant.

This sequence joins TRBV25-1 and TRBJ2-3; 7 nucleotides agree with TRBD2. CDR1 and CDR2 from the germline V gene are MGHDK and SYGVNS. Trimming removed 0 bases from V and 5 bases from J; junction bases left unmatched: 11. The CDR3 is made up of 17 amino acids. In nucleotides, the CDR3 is TGTGCCAGCAGTGAATATGGGGAGGGCGGTGGTAGAGATACGCAGTATTTT. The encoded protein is CASSEYGEGGGRDTQYF.

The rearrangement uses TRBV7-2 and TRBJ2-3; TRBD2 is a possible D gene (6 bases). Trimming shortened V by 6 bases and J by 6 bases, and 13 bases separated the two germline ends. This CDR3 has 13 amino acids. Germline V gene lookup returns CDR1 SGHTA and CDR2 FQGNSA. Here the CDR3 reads CASSRSSVDTQYF. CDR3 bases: TGTGCCAGCAGTCGTTCTAGCGTTGATACGCAGTATTTT.

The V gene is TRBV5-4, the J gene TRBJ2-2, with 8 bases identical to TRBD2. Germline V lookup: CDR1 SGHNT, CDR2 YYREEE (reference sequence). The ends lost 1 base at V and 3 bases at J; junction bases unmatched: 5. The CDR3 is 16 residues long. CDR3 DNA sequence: TGTGCCAGCAGCTTGTTTAGCGGGGACTACACCGGGGAGCTGTTTTTT. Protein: CASSLFSGDYTGELFF.

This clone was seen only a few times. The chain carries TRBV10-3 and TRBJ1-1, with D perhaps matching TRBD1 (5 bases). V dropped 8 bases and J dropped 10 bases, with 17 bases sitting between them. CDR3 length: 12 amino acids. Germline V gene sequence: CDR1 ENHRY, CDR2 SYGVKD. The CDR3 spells CAIGRQPEGAFF. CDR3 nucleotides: TGTGCCATCGGAAGACAGCCTGAAGGAGCTTTCTTT.

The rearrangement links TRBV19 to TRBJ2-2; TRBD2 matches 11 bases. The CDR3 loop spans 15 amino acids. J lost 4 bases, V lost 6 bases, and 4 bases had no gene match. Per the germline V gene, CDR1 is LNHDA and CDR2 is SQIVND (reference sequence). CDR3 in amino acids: CASRTLAGVTGELFF. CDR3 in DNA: TGTGCCAGTAGAACACTAGCGGGAGTCACCGGGGAGCTGTTTTTT.

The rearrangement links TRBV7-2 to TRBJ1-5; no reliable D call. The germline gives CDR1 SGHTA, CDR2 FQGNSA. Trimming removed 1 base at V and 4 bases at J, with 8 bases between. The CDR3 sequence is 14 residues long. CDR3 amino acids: CASSLGTLNQPQHF. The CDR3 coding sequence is TGTGCCAGCAGCTTAGGGACTTTAAATCAGCCCCAGCATTTT.

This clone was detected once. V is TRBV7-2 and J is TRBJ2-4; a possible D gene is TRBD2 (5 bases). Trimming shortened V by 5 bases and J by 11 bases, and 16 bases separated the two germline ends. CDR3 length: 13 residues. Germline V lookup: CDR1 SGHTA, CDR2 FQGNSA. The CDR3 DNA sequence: TGTGCCAGCAGCCTAGACCCGTTACTAGTTCAGTACTTC. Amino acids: CASSLDPLLVQYF. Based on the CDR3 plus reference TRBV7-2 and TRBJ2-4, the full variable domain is GAGVSQSPSNKVTEKGKDVELRCDPISGHTALYWYRQSLGQGLEFLIYFQGNSAPDKSGLPSDRFSAERTGGSVSTLTIQRTQQEDSAVYLCASSLDPLLVQYFGAGTRLSVL.

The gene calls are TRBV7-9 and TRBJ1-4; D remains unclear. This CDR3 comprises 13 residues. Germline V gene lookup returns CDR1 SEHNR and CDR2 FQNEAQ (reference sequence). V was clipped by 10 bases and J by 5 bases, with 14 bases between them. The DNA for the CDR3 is TGTGCCACCACTAGTGGGTTCAATGAAAAACTGTTTTTT. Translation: CATTSGFNEKLFF.

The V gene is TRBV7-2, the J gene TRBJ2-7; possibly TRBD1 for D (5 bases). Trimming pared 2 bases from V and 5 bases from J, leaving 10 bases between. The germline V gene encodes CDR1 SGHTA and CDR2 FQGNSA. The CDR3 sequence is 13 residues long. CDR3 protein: CASSLYRMNEQYF. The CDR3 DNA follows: TGTGCCAGCAGCTTATACAGGATGAACGAGCAGTACTTC.

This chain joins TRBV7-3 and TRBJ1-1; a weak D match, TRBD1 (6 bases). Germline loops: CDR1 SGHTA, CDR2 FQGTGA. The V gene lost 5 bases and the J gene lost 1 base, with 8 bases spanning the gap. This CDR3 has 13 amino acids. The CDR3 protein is CASSPTGNTEAFF. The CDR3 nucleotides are TGTGCCAGCAGCCCGACAGGGAACACTGAAGCTTTCTTT.

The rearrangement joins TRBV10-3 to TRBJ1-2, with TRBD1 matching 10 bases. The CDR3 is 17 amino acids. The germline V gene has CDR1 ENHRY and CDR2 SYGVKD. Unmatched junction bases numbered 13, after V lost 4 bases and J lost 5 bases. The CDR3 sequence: CAISGRAGTGDLYGYTF. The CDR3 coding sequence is TGTGCCATCAGTGGGAGGGCCGGGACAGGGGACCTGTATGGCTACACCTTC.

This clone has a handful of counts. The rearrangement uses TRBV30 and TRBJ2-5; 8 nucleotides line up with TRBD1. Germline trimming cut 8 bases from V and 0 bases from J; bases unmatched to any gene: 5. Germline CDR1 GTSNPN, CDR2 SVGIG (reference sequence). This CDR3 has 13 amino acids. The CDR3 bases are TGTGCCGGCCGCAGGGGGCACCAAGAGACCCAGTACTTC. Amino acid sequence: CAGRRGHQETQYF. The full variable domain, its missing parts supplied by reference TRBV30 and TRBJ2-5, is SQTIHQWPATLVQPVGSPLSLECTVEGTSNPNLYWYRQAAGRGLQLLFYSVGIGQISSEVPQNLSASRPQDRQFILSSKKLLLSDSGFYLCAGRRGHQETQYFGPGTRLLVL.

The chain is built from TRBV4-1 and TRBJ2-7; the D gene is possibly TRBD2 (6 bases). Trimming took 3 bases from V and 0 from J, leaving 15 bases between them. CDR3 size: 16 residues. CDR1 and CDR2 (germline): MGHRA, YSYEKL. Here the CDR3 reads CASSQLLAVSSYEQYF. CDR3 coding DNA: TGCGCCAGCAGCCAGTTATTAGCGGTCTCCTCCTACGAGCAGTACTTC.

CDR3 sequence: CASSPNLQGNYGYTF. The CDR3 nucleotides are TGTGCCAGCAGCCCAAACTTACAGGGGAACTATGGCTACACCTTC. The chain joins TRBV11-2 to TRBJ1-2, with TRBD1 identical over 7 bases. The ends lost 5 bases at V and 2 bases at J; junction bases unmatched: 8. The CDR3 sequence is 15 residues long. Germline CDR1 reads SGHAT; CDR2 reads FQNNGV.

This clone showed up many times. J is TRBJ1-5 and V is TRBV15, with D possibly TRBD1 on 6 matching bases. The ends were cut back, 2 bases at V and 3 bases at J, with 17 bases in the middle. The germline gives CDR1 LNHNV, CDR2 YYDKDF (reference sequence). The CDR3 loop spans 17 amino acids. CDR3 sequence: CATSRFTGHIINQPQHF. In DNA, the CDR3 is TGTGCCACCAGCAGATTCACGGGACACATAATCAATCAGCCCCAGCATTTT.

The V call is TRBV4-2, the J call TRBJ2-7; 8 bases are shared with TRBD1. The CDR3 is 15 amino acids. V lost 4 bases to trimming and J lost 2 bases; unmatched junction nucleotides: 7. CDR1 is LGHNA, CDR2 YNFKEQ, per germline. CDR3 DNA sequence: TGTGCCAGCAGCCGGCAGGGGGCAGAAGCCTACGAGCAGTACTTC. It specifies CASSRQGAEAYEQYF.

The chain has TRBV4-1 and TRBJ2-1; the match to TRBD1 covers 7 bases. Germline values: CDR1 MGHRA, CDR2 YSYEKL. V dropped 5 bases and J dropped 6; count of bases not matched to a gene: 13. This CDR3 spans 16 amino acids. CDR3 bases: TGCGCCAGCAGCGCGAGAACCCGGGACAGCAGCAATGAGCAGTTCTTC. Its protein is CASSARTRDSSNEQFF.

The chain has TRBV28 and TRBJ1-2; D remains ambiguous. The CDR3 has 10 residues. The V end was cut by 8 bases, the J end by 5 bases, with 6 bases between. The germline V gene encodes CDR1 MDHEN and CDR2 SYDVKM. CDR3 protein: CASSRYGYTF. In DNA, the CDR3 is TGTGCCAGCTCGAGGTATGGCTACACCTTC.

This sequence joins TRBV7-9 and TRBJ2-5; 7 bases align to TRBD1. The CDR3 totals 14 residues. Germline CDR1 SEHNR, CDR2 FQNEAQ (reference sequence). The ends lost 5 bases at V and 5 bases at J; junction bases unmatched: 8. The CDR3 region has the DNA TGTGCCAGCAGCCCGACAGGGAAAAGGGAGACCCAGTACTTC. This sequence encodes CASSPTGKRETQYF.

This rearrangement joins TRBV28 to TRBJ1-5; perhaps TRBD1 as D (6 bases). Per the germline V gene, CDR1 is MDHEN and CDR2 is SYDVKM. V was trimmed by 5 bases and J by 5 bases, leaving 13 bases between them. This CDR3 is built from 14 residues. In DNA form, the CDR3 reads TGTGCCAGCAGTCTTACAGGGTATGATCAGCCCCAGCATTTT. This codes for CASSLTGYDQPQHF.

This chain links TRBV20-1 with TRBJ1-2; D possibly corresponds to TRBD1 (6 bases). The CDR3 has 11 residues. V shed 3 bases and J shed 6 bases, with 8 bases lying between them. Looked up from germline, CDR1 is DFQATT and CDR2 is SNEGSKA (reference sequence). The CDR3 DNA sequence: TGCAGTGCTAGCAGGGGTAATGGCTACACCTTC. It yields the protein CSASRGNGYTF.

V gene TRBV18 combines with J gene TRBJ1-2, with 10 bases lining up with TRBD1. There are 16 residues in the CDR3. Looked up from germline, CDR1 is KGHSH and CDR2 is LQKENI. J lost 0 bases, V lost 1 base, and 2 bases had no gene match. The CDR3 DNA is TGTGCCAGCTCACCACGGACAGGGGGAACTAACTATGGCTACACCTTC. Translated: CASSPRTGGTNYGYTF.

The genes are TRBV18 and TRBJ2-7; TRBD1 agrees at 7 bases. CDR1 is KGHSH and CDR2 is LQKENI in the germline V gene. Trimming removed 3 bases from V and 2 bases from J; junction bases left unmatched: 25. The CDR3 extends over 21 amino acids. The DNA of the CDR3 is TGTGCCAGCTCACCTAGAGCACCGGAAGTGGGGAAAGGGACAGCCGCCTACGAGCAGTACTTC. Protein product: CASSPRAPEVGKGTAAYEQYF.

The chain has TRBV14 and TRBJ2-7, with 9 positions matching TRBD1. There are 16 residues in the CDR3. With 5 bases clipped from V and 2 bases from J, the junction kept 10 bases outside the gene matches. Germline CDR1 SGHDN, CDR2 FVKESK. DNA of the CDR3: TGTGCCAGCAGCAAACATCCGGGACAGGGTACCTACGAGCAGTACTTC. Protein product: CASSKHPGQGTYEQYF.

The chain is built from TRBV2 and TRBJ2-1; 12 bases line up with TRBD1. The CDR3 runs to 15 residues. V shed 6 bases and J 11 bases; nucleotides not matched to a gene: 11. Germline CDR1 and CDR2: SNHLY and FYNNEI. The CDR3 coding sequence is TGTGCCAGCAGGGGGACAGGGGGCGTTAGTGATAAGCAGTTCTTC. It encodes CASRGTGGVSDKQFF.

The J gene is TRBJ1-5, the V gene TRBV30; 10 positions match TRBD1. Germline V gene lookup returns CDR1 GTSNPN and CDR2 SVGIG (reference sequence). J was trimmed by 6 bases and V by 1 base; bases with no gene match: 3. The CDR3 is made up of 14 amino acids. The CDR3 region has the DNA TGTGCCTGGAGTGGGGACAGGGGTGGTCAGCCCCAGCATTTT. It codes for CAWSGDRGGQPQHF.

The CDR3 DNA reads as TGTGCCAGCAGTGAGAGAGGACAAAGCAATCAGCCCCAGCATTTT. Protein sequence: CASSERGQSNQPQHF. This chain uses TRBV2 with TRBJ1-5; D may be TRBD1 (5 bases). The CDR3 spans 15 residues. The germline V gene has CDR1 SNHLY and CDR2 FYNNEI. Trimming took off 3 bases at V and 1 base at J, with 10 bases between the two ends.

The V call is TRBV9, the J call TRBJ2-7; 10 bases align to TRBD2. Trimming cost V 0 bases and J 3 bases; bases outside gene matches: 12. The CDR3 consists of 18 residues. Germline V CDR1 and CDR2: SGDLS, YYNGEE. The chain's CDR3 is CASSVGDSGRNLIYEQYF. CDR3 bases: TGTGCCAGCAGCGTAGGGGATAGCGGGAGGAACTTGATCTACGAGCAGTACTTC.

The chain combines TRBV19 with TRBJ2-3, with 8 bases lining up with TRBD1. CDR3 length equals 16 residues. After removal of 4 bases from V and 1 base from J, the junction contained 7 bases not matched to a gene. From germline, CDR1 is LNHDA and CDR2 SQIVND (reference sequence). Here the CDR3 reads CASSNGRQGRTDTQYF. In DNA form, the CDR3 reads TGTGCCAGTAGTAATGGAAGACAGGGGCGCACAGATACGCAGTATTTT.

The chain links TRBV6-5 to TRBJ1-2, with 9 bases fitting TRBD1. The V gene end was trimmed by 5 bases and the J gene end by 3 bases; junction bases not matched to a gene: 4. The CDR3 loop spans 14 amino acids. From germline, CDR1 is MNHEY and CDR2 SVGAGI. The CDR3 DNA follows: TGTGCCAGCAGTAGGACAGGGGTCGACTATGGCTACACCTTC. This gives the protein CASSRTGVDYGYTF.

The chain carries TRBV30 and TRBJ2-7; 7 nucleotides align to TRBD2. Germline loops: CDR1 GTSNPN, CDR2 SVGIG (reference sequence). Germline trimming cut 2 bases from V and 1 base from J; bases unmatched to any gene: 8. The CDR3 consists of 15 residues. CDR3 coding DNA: TGTGCCTGGAGTCCTTACCTCGGGGGGTCCTACGAGCAGTACTTC. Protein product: CAWSPYLGGSYEQYF.